The clone carrying this T cell receptor beta chain has at least ten counts. Investigators amplified TCR beta CDR3 regions from RNA transcripts. Second-round multiplex PCR followed a first-round RT-PCR using HTBI primers. TCRdb re-derived calls from the multiplex PCR reads in MiXCR, one entry per CDR3 protein. The sample comprises over a million distinct CDR3 sequences, about 36% of which are singletons, and over 8.5% rests with the top ten. The data are from a study of Graves' ophthalmopathy and Graves' hyperthyroidism. Across the whole study: By definition, stable hyperthyroidism involved no ophthalmopathy within 18 months of follow-up.

This CDR3 region has 12 residues. The ends were cut back, 5 bases at V and 8 bases at J, with 13 bases in the middle. The germline V gene encodes CDR1 SGDLS and CDR2 YYNGEE. V is TRBV9 and J is TRBJ1-2, with D tentatively TRBD1 (5 bases). The origin of this receptor is an adult man with Graves' hyperthyroidism. Sequenced: peripheral blood or thyroid tissue (not recorded which). CDR3 coding DNA: TGTGCCAGCAGTTCCGGGACCGGAGGCTACACCTTC. It codes for CASSSGTGGYTF.